A selection of T cell receptor beta chains follows, all from one sample in a study of shared clonotypes between healthy human individuals. Profiling relied on immunoSEQ multiplex PCR, and the TCRdb table lists in-frame clones only, not all of them. The repertoire includes 950,000 to 1,100,000 clones, around 76% of them detected once, and less than 1.5% sits in the top ten. Source material: memory CD4+ T cells sorted from blood. These receptors were collected from a man aged 18 to 30 in good health. Each CDR3 is given with its conserved first and last residue. The order of the fields is clone size, J gene, D gene, V gene, CDR3 DNA, CDR3 protein. The D gene is left open where the match is weak. Expanded clones are given a class, and other clones once, few, many or no size at all.

>once|TRBJ2-1|TRBD2|TRBV4-3
TGCGCCAGCAGCCAAGTGGTTAGCGGGAGTGGTGAGCAGTTCTTC
CASSQVVSGSGEQFF
>NA|TRBJ1-3|NA|TRBV19
TGTGCCAGTAGGAAGGGAGGCCCTGGAAACACCATATATTTT
CASRKGGPGNTIYF
>NA|TRBJ1-5|NA|TRBV25-1
TGTGCCAGCAGTGATGCTCGGGGGCCCAATCAGCCCCAGCATTTT
CASSDARGPNQPQHF
>NA|TRBJ1-6|NA|TRBV30
TGTGCCTGGAAACCAGATTATAATAATTCACCCCTCCACTTT
CAWKPDYNNSPLHF
>once|TRBJ2-4|TRBD2|TRBV11-2
TGTGCCAGCAGCGCGGGGGGGAACATTCAGTACTTC
CASSAGGNIQYF
>NA|TRBJ2-3|TRBD2|TRBV6-5
TGTGCCAGCAGCTCTGCGGGGGGTTCTGATACGCAGTATTTT
CASSSAGGSDTQYF
>NA|TRBJ2-6|NA|TRBV5-1
TGCGCCAGCACCCCAATGACACAGGCCTCTGGGGCCAACGTCCTGACTTTC
CASTPMTQASGANVLTF
>NA|TRBJ2-4|TRBD2|TRBV19
TGTGCCAGTAGTCCCCCACTAGCGGGGGGGCCGGGAAACATTCAGTACTTC
CASSPPLAGGPGNIQYF
>NA|TRBJ2-5|TRBD2|TRBV5-1
TGCGCCAGCAGCACACGAACACTAGCGGGAGCGGTAGAGACCCAGTACTTC
CASSTRTLAGAVETQYF
>once|TRBJ1-1|NA|TRBV5-1
TGCGCCAGCAGCACGTGGGACGGACCCACCGAAGCTTTCTTT
CASSTWDGPTEAFF
>NA|TRBJ1-2|NA|TRBV25-1
TGTGCCAGCAGTGAACAGGGGATCGATGGCTACACCTTC
CASSEQGIDGYTF
>NA|TRBJ2-7|NA|TRBV7-9
TGTGCCAGCAGCTTAGCGACATACGAGCAGTACTTC
CASSLATYEQYF
>NA|TRBJ2-7|NA|TRBV9
TGTGCCAGCAGCGTAGTTTACTACGAGCAGTACTTC
CASSVVYYEQYF
>NA|TRBJ2-7|NA|TRBV9
TGTGCCAGCAGCGTACCCTGGACGGAAAGCTCCTACGAGCAGTACTTC
CASSVPWTESSYEQYF
>once|TRBJ2-5|NA|TRBV19
TGTGCCAGTAGTTTCCACAGTAGGGGCGAGACCCAGTACTTC
CASSFHSRGETQYF
>NA|TRBJ2-1|NA|TRBV5-1
TGCGCCAGCAGCCGAGCGGAAAGCTCCTACAATGAGCAGTTCTTC
CASSRAESSYNEQFF
>few|TRBJ2-1|NA|TRBV5-4
TGTGCCAGCAGCTTCCGCGGCAACTACAATGAGCAGTTCTTC
CASSFRGNYNEQFF
>NA|TRBJ2-4|TRBD1|TRBV9
TGTGCCAGCAGCCCTCGGACAGGGGTGGACATTCAGTACTTC
CASSPRTGVDIQYF
>NA|TRBJ1-5|TRBD1|TRBV2
TGTGCCAGCCGGACAGGGGATAACAATCAGCCCCAGCATTTT
CASRTGDNNQPQHF
>few|TRBJ1-3|NA|TRBV19
TGTGCCAGTAGTAAGGGACCGAATGAAGGAAACACCATATATTTT
CASSKGPNEGNTIYF
>once|TRBJ1-3|NA|TRBV7-2
TGTGCCAGCAGCCCCTCACCCCTCGCCACCATATATTTT
CASSPSPLATIYF